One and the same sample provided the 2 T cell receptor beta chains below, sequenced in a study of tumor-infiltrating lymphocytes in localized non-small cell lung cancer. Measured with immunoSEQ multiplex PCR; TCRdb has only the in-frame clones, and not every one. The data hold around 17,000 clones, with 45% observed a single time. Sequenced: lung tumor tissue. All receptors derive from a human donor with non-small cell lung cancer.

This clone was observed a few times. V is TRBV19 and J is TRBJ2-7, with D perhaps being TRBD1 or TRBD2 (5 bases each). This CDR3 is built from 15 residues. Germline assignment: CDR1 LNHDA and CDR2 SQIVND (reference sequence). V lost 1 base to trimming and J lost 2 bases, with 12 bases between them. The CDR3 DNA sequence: TGTGCCAGTAGTATAGGAAAGGGGAGCACCTACGAGCAGTACTTC. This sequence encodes CASSIGKGSTYEQYF.

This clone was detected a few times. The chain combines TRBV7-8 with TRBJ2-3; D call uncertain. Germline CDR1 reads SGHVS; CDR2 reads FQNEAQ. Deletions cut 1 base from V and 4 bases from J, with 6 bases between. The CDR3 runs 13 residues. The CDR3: CASSLDLSDTQYF. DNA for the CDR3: TGTGCCAGCAGCTTAGATTTGTCAGATACGCAGTATTTT.